This T cell receptor (beta chain) was observed in a study of blood T cell repertoires in COVID-19 (dated by TCRdb to about 2020). As for the study more broadly: Samples covering the acute and convalescent phases of COVID-19 were provided by collaborators in the United States, Italy and Spain. The prospective study material was composed of cDNA or gDNA derived from T cells, B-cell-depleted T cells, or PBMCs. Subjects who had been exposed to COVID-19, were actively infected with it, or had recovered from it provided the deeply sampled blood TCRbeta repertoires that made up the dataset. A freely available public database, intended as a resource for researchers studying the immune response to SARS-CoV-2, is where the repertoires were released. Samples were obtained from the ongoing ImmuneRACE study (first 160 participants) and from over 1,000 subjects provided by 6 global collaborators. The sample metadata nearly always contained a de-identified subject ID, COVID-19 status, age in years and sex. Where HLA class I and class II types were available, the types were taken from metadata supplied by the sample provider, not from assay-based typing. Here is what the overall study found, with its caveats: Clinical and demographic metadata were provided uncurated, with the amount varying by source and participant.

Reading the germline V gene gives CDR1 SGDLS and CDR2 YYNGEE. From its cysteine to its phenylalanine, the CDR3 spans 13 amino acids. Only CDR3 DNA is held: 39 bases, read in frame from base 1. V loses 6 bases of germline sequence and J loses 4 bases, and the interval between the two ends is 10 bases. With regard to this clone: No cognate antigen has been identified for it. No base qualities exist here, and no much larger clone lies one base off it.

Participants in the prospective study were enrolled through a virtual design, were aged roughly 18 to 100 years, and lived in about two dozen United States geographic areas. In the prospective study, participants were assigned to cohorts based on the clinical history participants reported in a screening survey and a study questionnaire. In the prospective study, whole blood, serum and a nasopharyngeal or oropharyngeal swab were collected from each participant by mobile phlebotomists. Participants in the prospective study had the option to provide additional blood draws and questionnaires over an approximately 2-month period. Prospective study blood samples were shipped either frozen or at room temperature before DNA extraction. TCRbeta CDR3 regions were amplified from genomic DNA by means of the immunoSEQ Assay, a bias-controlled multiplex PCR. Per the source publication's procedure: The number of nucleated cells in each sample was estimated by amplification of reference gene primers within the assay. To quantify the absolute abundance of each unique TCRbeta CDR3 rearrangement, sequence reads were collapsed and filtered. For each sample, productive Simpson clonality was calculated by taking the square root of Simpson's diversity index across productive rearrangements. The clones in this table, taken by TCRdb from immuneACCESS, are in-frame only. Not every clone is retained; where verified, under half of the shortfall comes from an unresolved V gene, and the cause of the rest is unknown. V, J and clone size are those of that table, while D and trimming were read from the DNA. This sample lists 150,000 to 200,000 clones; around 82% were detected once. The ten most abundant clones make up about 15% of the sample.

The chain is encoded by TRBV9 joined to TRBJ2-2, with TRBD2 perhaps the D gene, on 5 matching bases. Sequencing input: PBMCs or T cells enriched from blood (not recorded which). The clonotype was recovered from a woman aged 50 to 65 with acute COVID-19. The CDR3 has the sequence CASTAGLTGELFF. The sequenced DNA: TGTGCCAGCACCGCGGGTCTCACCGGGGAGCTGTTTTTT.